One sample yielded the 27 T cell receptor beta chains listed below, sequenced in a study of identifying expanded T cells in peripheral blood. Produced via immunoSEQ multiplex PCR; TCRdb's table is partial and in-frame only. The profile shows approximately 58,000 clones, over 85% of them singletons. Sequenced material: blood. These TCRs come from a person aged 18-69 years in good health.

This clone was seen a single time. V gene TRBV11-2 combines with J gene TRBJ2-1; tentatively, D is TRBD2 (6 bases). V dropped 5 bases and J dropped 5 bases, with 19 bases sitting between them. CDR1 and CDR2 from the germline V gene are SGHAT and FQNNGV. CDR3 size: 16 residues. CDR3 DNA sequence: TGTGCCAGCAGCCTCACCGGAATGGCGGGACACAATGAGCAGTTCTTC. Translation: CASSLTGMAGHNEQFF.

The J gene is TRBJ2-7, the V gene TRBV5-1, with D tentatively TRBD2 (5 bases). Germline-derived CDR1 and CDR2 are SGHRS and YFSETQ. V was pared by 3 bases and J by 3 bases, with 13 bases between. This CDR3 is built from 14 residues. For the CDR3, the DNA is TGCGCCAGCAGCTCCGACGGGGAAAGCTACGAGCAGTACTTC. As protein: CASSSDGESYEQYF.

This rearrangement joins TRBV6-5 to TRBJ1-1, with D tentatively TRBD1 (6 bases). Germline V lookup: CDR1 MNHEY, CDR2 SVGAGI. Trimming removed 4 bases from V and 7 bases from J, with 16 bases in between. The CDR3 loop spans 14 amino acids. The CDR3 DNA sequence: TGTGCCAGCAGTTCCGACCGGGACATTCTTGAAGCTTTCTTT. It is translated as CASSSDRDILEAFF.

This chain connects TRBV5-1 to TRBJ1-2; 9 bases map to TRBD1. Germline V gives CDR1 SGHRS, CDR2 YFSETQ. The CDR3 spans 15 residues. Trimming cost V 0 bases and J 8 bases; bases outside gene matches: 8. In DNA form, the CDR3 reads TGCGCCAGCAGCTTGGAGGGGACAGGGACTTACGGCTACACCTTC. It yields the protein CASSLEGTGTYGYTF.

Only one count was recorded for this clone. The rearrangement joins TRBV6-1 to TRBJ2-7, with 9 bases aligning to TRBD1. CDR3 length equals 15 residues. Unmatched junction bases numbered 4, after V lost 1 base and J lost 3 bases. CDR1 is MNHNS, CDR2 SASEGT, per germline. CDR3 protein: CASSEVRDRVYEQYF. The CDR3 coding sequence is TGTGCCAGCAGTGAAGTACGGGACAGGGTCTACGAGCAGTACTTC.

The chain couples TRBV13 to TRBJ2-2; 11 bases line up with TRBD1. Trimming removed 2 bases from V and 4 bases from J; junction bases left unmatched: 3. CDR1 is PRHDT, CDR2 FYEKMQ, per germline (reference sequence). The CDR3 totals 16 residues. DNA for the CDR3: TGTGCCAGCAGCTTACGGACAGGGGGCCGCACCGGGGAGCTGTTTTTT. It encodes CASSLRTGGRTGELFF.

The chain recombines TRBV5-6 with TRBJ2-5; D gene ambiguous. CDR3 length: 15 amino acids. CDR1 and CDR2 from the germline V gene are SGHDT and YYEEEE. V was clipped by 1 base and J by 1 base, with 11 bases between them. CDR3 sequence: CASSLSRRPQETQYF. For the CDR3, the DNA is TGTGCCAGCAGCTTGTCTCGCAGACCCCAAGAGACCCAGTACTTC. The entire variable domain, with the rest obtained from reference TRBV5-6 and TRBJ2-5, is as follows: DAGVTQSPTHLIKTRGQQVTLRCSPKSGHDTVSWYQQALGQGPQFIFQYYEEEERQRGNFPDRFSGHQFPNYSSELNVNALLLGDSALYLCASSLSRRPQETQYFGPGTRLLVL.

CDR3 sequence: CASWRKNTEAFF. The CDR3 DNA follows: TGTGCCAGCTGGAGGAAAAACACTGAAGCTTTCTTT. The chain couples TRBV6-5 to TRBJ1-1; D is unclear. Germline lookup yields CDR1 MNHEY and CDR2 SVGAGI. The V end was cut by 8 bases, the J end by 2 bases, with 9 bases between. The CDR3 runs to 12 residues.

The V call is TRBV5-6, the J call TRBJ1-1, with a possible D match to TRBD1 (5 bases). V was cut by 3 bases and J by 11 bases, with 14 bases left in between. Germline lookup yields CDR1 SGHDT and CDR2 YYEEEE. The CDR3 length is 12 residues. The CDR3 DNA is TGTGCCAGCAGCTCGGGGGTCACTGCTGCTTTCTTT. Translating gives CASSSGVTAAFF.

The chain joins TRBV5-6 to TRBJ1-1; D is possibly TRBD1 (5 bases). The germline V and J ends were trimmed by 6 bases and 3 bases, with 18 bases remaining between them. Germline V gene data show CDR1 as SGHDT and CDR2 as YYEEEE. The CDR3 runs to 15 residues. DNA for the CDR3: TGTGCCAGCACAAGGACGAGGGGAGCCCACACTGAAGCTTTCTTT. Translated: CASTRTRGAHTEAFF.

V gene TRBV7-9 combines with J gene TRBJ2-6; the match to TRBD2 covers 7 bases. CDR1 SEHNR and CDR2 FQNEAQ come from the germline V gene (reference sequence). With V trimmed by 8 bases and J by 3 bases, 16 bases remained unmatched. This CDR3 comprises 18 residues. CDR3 amino acids: CASVSSSGVGYGANVLTF. CDR3 DNA sequence: TGTGCCAGCGTCTCATCCAGCGGGGTCGGATATGGGGCCAACGTCCTGACTTTC. Supplemented by reference TRBV7-9 and TRBJ2-6, the full variable domain reads DTGVSQNPRHKITKRGQNVTFRCDPISEHNRLYWYRQTLGQGPEFLTYFQNEAQLEKSRLLSDRFSAERPKGSFSTLEIQRTEQGDSAMYLCASVSSSGVGYGANVLTFGAGSRLTVL.

The gene calls are TRBV5-8 and TRBJ2-7; D not resolved. With 0 bases removed from V and 4 bases from J, the gap between germline ends came to 8 bases. The CDR3 has 13 residues. Germline V gives CDR1 SGHTS, CDR2 YDEGEE. DNA for the CDR3: TGTGCCAGCAGCTTGGGGGCGAGATACGAGCAGTACTTC. Its translation: CASSLGARYEQYF.

The rearrangement joins TRBV19 to TRBJ2-2, with 8 positions matching TRBD1. CDR3 length: 15 residues. The junction had 7 bases not matched to a gene; V was cut back by 5 bases and J by 5 bases. Germline V lookup: CDR1 LNHDA, CDR2 SQIVND (reference sequence). The CDR3 reads CASSPQGVWTGELFF. The CDR3 nucleotides read TGTGCCAGTAGTCCACAGGGGGTATGGACCGGGGAGCTGTTTTTT.

The chain has TRBV5-1 and TRBJ2-2; D is unresolved. Trimming pared 4 bases from V and 5 bases from J, leaving 9 bases between. This CDR3 spans 13 amino acids. Per germline, CDR1 SGHRS and CDR2 YFSETQ. CDR3 DNA: TGCGCCAGCAGCCCCAGAGCTACCGGGGAGCTGTTTTTT. Protein: CASSPRATGELFF.

The rearrangement joins TRBV28 to TRBJ2-7; 8 bases are a match to TRBD2. The V gene end was trimmed by 6 bases and the J gene end by 4 bases; junction bases not matched to a gene: 11. The CDR3 extends over 15 amino acids. Germline assignment: CDR1 MDHEN and CDR2 SYDVKM. Here the CDR3 DNA reads TGTGCCAGCAGCACGAGGCGGGAGGTTGTGTACGAGCAGTACTTC. It codes for CASSTRREVVYEQYF.

CDR3 DNA sequence: TGTGCCAGCTCGGGCGAACGGGATGAAAAACTGTTTTTT. Translating it yields CASSGERDEKLFF. The chain combines TRBV2 with TRBJ1-4; D is unclear. This CDR3 is 13 amino acids long. CDR1 is SNHLY and CDR2 is FYNNEI in the germline V gene. Trimming removed 8 bases at V and 6 bases at J, with 13 bases between. The variable domain in full, completed from reference TRBV2 and TRBJ1-4, reads EPEVTQTPSHQVTQMGQEVILRCVPISNHLYFYWYRQILGQKVEFLVSFYNNEISEKSEIFDDQFSVERPDGSNFTLKIRSTKLEDSAMYFCASSGERDEKLFFGSGTQLSVL.

This sequence joins TRBV7-2 and TRBJ1-2; maybe TRBD1 (5 bases). Germline loops: CDR1 SGHTA, CDR2 FQGNSA. V was pared by 7 bases and J by 2 bases, with 14 bases between. The CDR3 sequence is 14 residues long. The CDR3 protein is CASTPWGGNYGYTF. As DNA, the CDR3 is TGTGCCAGCACCCCCTGGGGGGGGAACTATGGCTACACCTTC.

This clone appeared once. The chain uses TRBV11-3 and TRBJ1-6, with D unclear. The CDR3 spans 14 residues. V was trimmed by 2 bases and J by 10 bases, leaving 12 bases between them. Germline CDR1 and CDR2: SGHNT and YENEEA. In DNA, the CDR3 is TGTGCCAGCAGCTTACGGCTGCGGGAATCACCCCTCCACTTT. Protein sequence: CASSLRLRESPLHF.

This chain connects TRBV7-2 to TRBJ2-7, with D possibly TRBD1 on 6 matching bases. Trimming removed 5 bases at V and 4 bases at J, with 15 bases between. Germline CDR1 is SGHTA and CDR2 is FQGNSA. The CDR3 has 14 residues. The CDR3 reads CASSRNRDIYEQYF. Written as DNA, the CDR3 is TGTGCCAGCAGCCGCAACCGGGACATTTACGAGCAGTACTTC.

V usage is TRBV6-6 and J usage is TRBJ2-7; perhaps TRBD1 as D (6 bases). From germline, CDR1 is MNHNY and CDR2 SVGAGI (reference sequence). The CDR3 length is 13 residues. The V end lost 6 bases, the J end lost 7 bases, and 16 bases lay between the germline ends. The CDR3 DNA follows: TGTGCCAGCAGCTCTAGAAAACAGGGAGAGCAGTACTTC. This gives the protein CASSSRKQGEQYF.

The chain uses TRBV21-1 and TRBJ1-4. TRBV21-1 is listed as a pseudogene. This CDR3 is 23 amino acids long. CDR3 residues: CASSKDRTGWGREAIATNEKLFF. The CDR3, as DNA: TGTGCCAGCAGCAAAGATCGCACAGGGTGGGGTAGGGAGGCCATCGCAACTAATGAAAAACTGTTTTTT.

This chain uses TRBV27 with TRBJ2-7, with TRBD2 matching over 7 bases. CDR1 is MNHEY, CDR2 SMNVEV, per germline (reference sequence). The V gene end was trimmed by 8 bases and the J gene end by 0 bases; junction bases not matched to a gene: 7. The CDR3 is 14 residues long. CDR3 sequence (DNA): TGTGCCAGCCGAACTAGCGTTGTCTCCTACGAGCAGTACTTC. It is translated as CASRTSVVSYEQYF.

The chain joins TRBV7-3 to TRBJ2-3; D gene uncertain. CDR3 length: 13 amino acids. Trimming left V 2 bases short and J 0 bases short, with 3 bases between. CDR1 and CDR2 from the germline V gene are SGHTA and FQGTGA. The CDR3 reads CASSLGSTDTQYF. Written as DNA, the CDR3 is TGTGCCAGCAGCTTAGGCAGCACAGATACGCAGTATTTT.

V is TRBV19 and J is TRBJ2-7; 8 bases are shared with TRBD1. Trimming cost V 5 bases and J 2 bases; bases outside gene matches: 5. Germline CDR1 LNHDA, CDR2 SQIVND (reference sequence). The length of the CDR3 is 14 residues. CDR3 sequence (DNA): TGTGCCAGTAGTTTCCGGACAGGGACCTACGAGCAGTACTTC. Its translation: CASSFRTGTYEQYF.

The chain uses TRBV5-4 and TRBJ1-2, with D possibly matching TRBD1 (5 bases). Germline V gene data show CDR1 as SGHNT and CDR2 as YYREEE (reference sequence). CDR3 length: 14 amino acids. Trimming stripped 9 bases from V and 0 bases from J, with 15 bases between. CDR3 protein: CATTLRGANYGYTF. The CDR3 nucleotides are TGTGCCACTACCCTGAGAGGGGCTAACTATGGCTACACCTTC.

This chain uses TRBV7-6 with TRBJ2-5; possible D gene TRBD1, 5 bases. Germline V lookup: CDR1 SGHVS, CDR2 FNYEAQ. Trimming stripped 0 bases from V and 5 bases from J, with 13 bases between. The CDR3 runs 15 residues. The CDR3 DNA follows: TGTGCCAGCAGCTTAGCGGACATACCTGGGGAGACCCAGTACTTC. The encoded protein is CASSLADIPGETQYF. The full variable domain, rest sourced from reference TRBV7-6 and TRBJ2-5, is GAGVSQSPRYKVTKRGQDVALRCDPISGHVSLYWYRQALGQGPEFLTYFNYEAQQDKSGLPNDRFSAERPEGSISTLTIQRTEQRDSAMYRCASSLADIPGETQYFGPGTRLLVL.

This chain joins TRBV15 and TRBJ1-2; 9 bases are shared with TRBD1. The length of the CDR3 is 16 residues. From germline, CDR1 is LNHNV and CDR2 YYDKDF (reference sequence). Germline trimming cut 0 bases from V and 4 bases from J; bases unmatched to any gene: 6. In DNA form, the CDR3 reads TGTGCCACCAGCAGAGATCAGGGGACAGGGAGCTATGGCTACACCTTC. This codes for CATSRDQGTGSYGYTF.